This T cell receptor (beta chain) appears in the sequencing data of a study of human T cells and chemical hapten exposure. Study results and limitations: Expanded TCRs were compared with controls, and the expanded TCRs formed significantly more large CDR3 similarity clusters. The donor cohort had alopecia, so its immune response may not match that of healthy people.

A remark on this clonotype: Its antigen is unknown.

There are 14 residues in the CDR3. The V gene lost 7 bases and the J gene lost 0 bases, with 12 bases spanning the gap. Unique molecular identifiers were affixed to discrete cDNA molecules within the library. TCRdb analysed the RACE reads with MiXCR anew, one entry per CDR3 protein. Among some 400,000 distinct CDR3 sequences, approximately 5.1% were seen once, and the ten largest hold approximately 2.8%. Noted time point: pre-sensitization, week 0. Treatment: therapeutic diphenylcyclopropenone sensitization with weekly scalp DPC. The study enrolled 18 to 70-year-old alopecia patients suitable for DPC.

The receptor's source is a woman aged 50 to 60 with alopecia areata. Some clones in this sample may be carry-over from other donors' samples. V usage is TRBV12-3 or TRBV12-4 and J usage is TRBJ1-2; no clear D. Sequenced material: whole blood, taken in connection with sensitization to the hapten diphenylcyclopropenone (DPC). CDR3 nucleotide sequence: TGTGCCAGCACCTCGAACAGCGCTAACTATGGCTACACCTTC. Protein product: CASTSNSANYGYTF.